The clone carrying this TCR beta chain was counted only a few times. TCRdb itself ran the 5' RACE reads through MiXCR, one entry per CDR3 protein. The table lists fewer than 200,000 distinct CDR3 sequences, about a fifth of them singletons, with approximately 22% in the top ten. This sample was included in a study of T-cell memory formation after mild COVID-19. Looked up from germline, CDR1 is MNHEY and CDR2 is SVGEGT. This CDR3 spans 15 amino acids. V lost 0 bases and J 0 bases, leaving 8 bases between the germline ends. The rearrangement links TRBV6-2 or TRBV6-3 to TRBJ1-1; D is unclear. This sequence originates from an adult woman who had mild COVID-19 (a few samples of this study predate the infection). Cell type and time point are not known. Sequenced sample: PBMCs or a T cell subset sorted from them (not recorded which). As DNA, the CDR3 is TGTGCCAGCAGTTACTCGGAAGATTTGAACACTGAAGCTTTCTTT. Residues: CASSYSEDLNTEAFF.